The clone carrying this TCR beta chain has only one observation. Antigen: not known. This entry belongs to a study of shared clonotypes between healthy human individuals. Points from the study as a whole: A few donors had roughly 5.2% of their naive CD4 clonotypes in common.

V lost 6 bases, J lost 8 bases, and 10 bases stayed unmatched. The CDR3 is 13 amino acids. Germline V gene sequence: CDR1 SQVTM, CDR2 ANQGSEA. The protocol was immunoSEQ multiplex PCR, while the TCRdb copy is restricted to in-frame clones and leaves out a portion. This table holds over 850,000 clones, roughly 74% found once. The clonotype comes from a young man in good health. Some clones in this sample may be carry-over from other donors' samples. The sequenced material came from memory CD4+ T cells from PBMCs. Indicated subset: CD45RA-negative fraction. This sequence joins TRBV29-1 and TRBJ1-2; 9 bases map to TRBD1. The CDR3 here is CSVAGQGWEGYTF. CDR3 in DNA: TGCAGCGTCGCCGGACAGGGGTGGGAGGGCTACACCTTC. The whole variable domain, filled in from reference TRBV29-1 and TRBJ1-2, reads SAVISQKPSRDICQRGTSLTIQCQVDSQVTMMFWYRQQPGQSLTLIATANQGSEATYESGFVIDKFPISRPNLTFSTLTVSNMSPEDSSIYLCSVAGQGWEGYTFGSGTRLTVV.